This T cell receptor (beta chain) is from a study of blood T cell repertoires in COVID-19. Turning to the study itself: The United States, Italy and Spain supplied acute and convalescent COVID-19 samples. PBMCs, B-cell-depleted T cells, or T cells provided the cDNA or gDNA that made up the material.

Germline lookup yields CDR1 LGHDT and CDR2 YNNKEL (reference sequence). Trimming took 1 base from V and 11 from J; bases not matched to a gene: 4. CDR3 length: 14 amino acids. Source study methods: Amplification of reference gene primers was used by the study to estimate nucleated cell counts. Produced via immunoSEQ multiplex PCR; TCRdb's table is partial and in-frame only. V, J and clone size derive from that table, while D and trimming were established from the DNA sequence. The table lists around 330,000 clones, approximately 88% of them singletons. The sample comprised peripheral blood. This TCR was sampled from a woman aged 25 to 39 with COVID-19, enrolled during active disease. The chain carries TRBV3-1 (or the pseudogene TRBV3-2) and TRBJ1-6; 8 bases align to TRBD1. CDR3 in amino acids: CASSQGQGITPLHF. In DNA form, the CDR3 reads TGTGCCAGCAGCCAAGGACAGGGGATAACACCCCTCCACTTT.